The T cell receptor beta chain described here comes from a study of prognosis after radiotherapy for stage I lung cancer. Study conclusions and caveats: There was no determination made of whether the expanded TCR clones were tumor-specific. Stereotactic body radiation therapy was followed by a fall in unique TCR clone counts, with a median of around 10,000 versus 6,900. The way patients used TRBV and TRBJ genes reportedly differed depending on whether they had metastases.

This clonotype was picked up many times. Its antigen is undetermined. From genomic DNA, two-round multiplex PCR was used to amplify TCR beta CDR3. TRBV and TRBJ genes each had their own specific primers in first-round PCR. TCRdb reprocessed the multiplex PCR reads via MiXCR and lists one record per CDR3 protein. The sample shows 12,000 or so distinct CDR3 sequences, just over 35% of them seen only once. Germline V gene sequence: CDR1 LGHDT, CDR2 YNNKEL (reference sequence). Germline trimming cut 3 bases from V and 6 bases from J; bases unmatched to any gene: 5. The length of the CDR3 is 16 residues. The rearrangement joins TRBV3-1 to TRBJ2-3; 14 nucleotides agree with TRBD2. The receptor was isolated from a donor at least 50 years old with non-small cell lung cancer. The sample consisted of PBMCs, taken before or after stereotactic body radiation therapy (not recorded which). The CDR3 region is CASSHRLAGGPDTQYF. The CDR3 DNA is TGTGCCAGCAGCCACCGACTAGCGGGGGGGCCGGATACGCAGTATTTT.